This T cell receptor beta chain is drawn from a study of T cell repertoires in cytomegalovirus infection. Turning to the study itself: Based on public TCR beta signatures, there were indications of CMV infection and of a matching HLA type. Whole-study results and caveats: HLA-C-restricted TCR beta clonotypes specific for CMV led the ex vivo response.

In TCRdb, the reads were re-called with MiXCR into one record per CDR3 protein. The sample carries fewer than 550,000 distinct CDR3 sequences, around 11% recorded once. This clonotype was found many times. Its antigen remains unknown. CDR1 is MDHEN and CDR2 is SYDVKM in the germline V gene. The CDR3 consists of 11 residues. With 4 bases removed from V and 9 bases from J, the gap between germline ends came to 10 bases. The sequencing sample was made of PBMCs. V and J are TRBV28 and TRBJ2-7; possibly TRBD1 or TRBD2 for D (5 bases each). The clonotype originates from a human donor in good health (CMV status not recorded). Some clones in this sample may be carry-over from other donors' samples. CDR3: CASSYSGLQYF. The CDR3, as DNA: TGTGCCAGCAGTTATTCGGGGCTGCAGTACTTC.